This entry lists 11 T cell receptor beta chains sequenced from one sample in a study of blood T cell repertoires in COVID-19. Produced via immunoSEQ multiplex PCR; TCRdb's table is partial and in-frame only. The sample yields some 70,000 clones, roughly 81% seen once. Sequencing was performed on peripheral blood. Receptor source: a woman in her 70s with acute or convalescent COVID-19.

V and J are TRBV3-1 (or the pseudogene TRBV3-2) and TRBJ2-7; D is possibly TRBD1 (5 bases). V was clipped by 4 bases and J by 7 bases, with 11 bases between them. Germline V gives CDR1 LGHDT, CDR2 YNNKEL (reference sequence). The CDR3 runs 12 residues. The CDR3 DNA sequence: TGTGCCAGCAGCCCCCAGGGTCGGGAGCAGTACTTC. Translating it yields CASSPQGREQYF.

This chain connects TRBV29-1 to TRBJ1-1; D gene unclear. V dropped 8 bases and J dropped 2 bases, with 9 bases sitting between them. CDR3 size: 11 residues. Germline V gives CDR1 SQVTM, CDR2 ANQGSEA. The CDR3 DNA follows: TGCAGCCTGACAACAAACACTGAAGCTTTCTTT. Translating it yields CSLTTNTEAFF.

The rearrangement joins TRBV7-2 to TRBJ1-5; D remains unclear. The germline V gene encodes CDR1 SGHTA and CDR2 FQGNSA. Between the trimmed V and J ends, which lost 5 bases and 0 bases, there was a span of 8 bases. This CDR3 contains 14 residues. This CDR3 reads CASSRDTSNQPQHF. DNA for the CDR3: TGTGCCAGCAGCAGAGACACTAGCAATCAGCCCCAGCATTTT.

The chain employs TRBV11-3 and TRBJ1-1, with D maybe TRBD1 (6 bases). V lost 10 bases and J lost 1, with 13 bases in between. Germline lookup yields CDR1 SGHNT and CDR2 YENEEA. CDR3 size: 13 residues. CDR3 loop: CATSGHTNTEAFF. In nucleotides, the CDR3 is TGTGCCACCTCGGGACATACGAACACTGAAGCTTTCTTT.

The chain has TRBV28 and TRBJ2-7, with 11 bases matching TRBD2. V shed 6 bases, J shed 1 base, and the junction held 26 bases outside the gene matches. Germline V lookup: CDR1 MDHEN, CDR2 SYDVKM. There are 22 residues in the CDR3. The CDR3 bases are TGTGCCAGCAGGACACTAAATGCCGGGACCCCCCTTACTAGCGGGGGATCCTACGAGCAGTACTTC. The encoded protein is CASRTLNAGTPLTSGGSYEQYF. Full variable domain (remainder filled in from reference TRBV28 and TRBJ2-7): DVKVTQSSRYLVKRTGEKVFLECVQDMDHENMFWYRQDPGLGLRLIYFSYDVKMKEKGDIPEGYSVSREKKERFSLILESASTNQTSMYLCASRTLNAGTPLTSGGSYEQYFGPGTRLTVT.

The V call is TRBV5-1, the J call TRBJ2-1, with TRBD2 matching 7 bases. In germline, CDR1 is SGHRS, CDR2 YFSETQ. The length of the CDR3 is 15 residues. With V trimmed by 0 bases and J by 10 bases, 10 bases remained unmatched. The CDR3 region is CASSLALADLQEQFF. The DNA of the CDR3 is TGCGCCAGCAGCTTGGCGCTAGCGGACCTACAGGAGCAGTTCTTC.

V and J are TRBV10-3 and TRBJ2-5; 9 nucleotides line up with TRBD1. Looked up from germline, CDR1 is ENHRY and CDR2 is SYGVKD. This CDR3 is built from 15 residues. With 5 bases clipped from V and 5 bases from J, the junction kept 9 bases outside the gene matches. The CDR3 region is CAISLSGQGKETQYF. CDR3 in DNA: TGTGCCATCAGTCTGTCGGGACAGGGAAAGGAGACCCAGTACTTC.

V gene TRBV3-1 (or the pseudogene TRBV3-2) combines with J gene TRBJ1-2, with D unresolved. The V end lost 0 bases, the J end lost 8 bases, and 10 bases lay between the germline ends. Germline V gene lookup returns CDR1 LGHDT and CDR2 YNNKEL (reference sequence). CDR3 size: 13 residues. CDR3 protein: CASSQDLLRGYTF. For the CDR3, the DNA is TGTGCCAGCAGCCAAGACCTCCTGAGGGGCTACACCTTC.

V usage is TRBV7-7 and J usage is TRBJ2-3; D is undetermined. Germline lookup yields CDR1 SSHAT and CDR2 FNYEAQ (reference sequence). The CDR3 is 15 residues long. Trimming shortened V by 0 bases and J by 2 bases, and 9 bases separated the two germline ends. The DNA of the CDR3 is TGTGCCAGCAGCTTAGCCGGGTGGGTCACAGATACGCAGTATTTT. Its translation: CASSLAGWVTDTQYF.

This chain uses TRBV27 with TRBJ1-2; D is perhaps TRBD1 (6 bases). Trimming took 5 bases from V and 7 from J, leaving 17 bases between them. The length of the CDR3 is 14 residues. The V gene's germline CDR1 is MNHEY and CDR2 SMNVEV (reference sequence). Here the CDR3 reads CASSDHRELRGYTF. CDR3 DNA: TGTGCCAGCAGTGATCACAGGGAATTGCGTGGCTACACCTTC.

The chain combines TRBV3-1 (or the pseudogene TRBV3-2) with TRBJ2-1; TRBD2 matches at 11 bases. V gave up 4 bases and J gave up 4 bases; unmatched junction bases: 6. From germline, CDR1 is LGHDT and CDR2 YNNKEL (reference sequence). CDR3 size: 16 residues. CDR3 DNA sequence: TGTGCCAGCAGCCCTCGGACTAGCGGGTTATACAATGAGCAGTTCTTC. It encodes CASSPRTSGLYNEQFF.